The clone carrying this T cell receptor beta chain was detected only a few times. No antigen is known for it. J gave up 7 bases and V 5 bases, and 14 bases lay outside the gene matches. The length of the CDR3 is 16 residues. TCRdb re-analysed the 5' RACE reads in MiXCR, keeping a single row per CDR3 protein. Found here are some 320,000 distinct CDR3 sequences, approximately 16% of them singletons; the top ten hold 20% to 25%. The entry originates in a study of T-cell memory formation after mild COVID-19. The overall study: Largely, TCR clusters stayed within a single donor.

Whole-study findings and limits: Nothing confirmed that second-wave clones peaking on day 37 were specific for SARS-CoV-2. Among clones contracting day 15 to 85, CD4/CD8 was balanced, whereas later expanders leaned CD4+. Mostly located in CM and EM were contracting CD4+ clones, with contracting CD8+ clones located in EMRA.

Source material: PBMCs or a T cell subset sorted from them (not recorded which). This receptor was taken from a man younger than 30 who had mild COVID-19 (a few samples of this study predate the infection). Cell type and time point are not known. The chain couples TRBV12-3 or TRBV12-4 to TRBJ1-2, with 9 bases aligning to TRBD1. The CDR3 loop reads CASSGTGRASPGGYTF. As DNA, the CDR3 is TGTGCCAGCAGTGGGACAGGGAGGGCAAGTCCGGGTGGCTACACCTTC.